This T cell receptor (beta chain) derives from a study of cytomegalovirus exposure and HLA in healthy donors. General study points: Later, an analysis showed that TCR beta chains associated with HLA were more clonally expanded than others that were equally common. By HLA locus, TCR association rates varied in a later analysis, with DRB1 showing the most and HLA-C the fewest. About 87% or about 30% of the time was how often most TCR beta V segments were productive, according to an earlier analysis.

The CDR3 is 14 amino acids. The germline V and J ends were trimmed by 6 bases and 5 bases, with 16 bases remaining between them. Per the germline V gene, CDR1 is SGHTA and CDR2 is FQGNSA. PCR was performed using 60 Vbeta and 13 Jbeta primers. Libraries were prepared by immunoSEQ multiplex PCR; TCRdb keeps only in-frame clonotypes and omits some of them. The data hold 280,000 or so clones, with approximately 90% observed a single time. Regarding this clone: What it recognizes is unknown.

Healthy bone marrow donors formed the donor group. What was sequenced was PBMCs. This chain connects TRBV7-2 to TRBJ2-5; tentative D call: TRBD1 (5 bases). The source is a woman aged 18 to 35 in good health and CMV-seronegative. CDR3 amino acids: CASRHQGLQETQYF. The CDR3, as DNA: TGTGCCAGCAGACACCAGGGTCTCCAGGAGACCCAGTACTTC.